Listed below are T cell receptor beta chains from one sample, sequenced in a study of CD8 T cells in ankylosing spondylitis. TCRdb reprocessed the 5' RACE reads via MiXCR and lists one record per CDR3 protein. The data show some 450,000 distinct CDR3 sequences, 15% to 20% seen once. The sequenced material came from blood, either unsorted or a sorted T cell fraction (not recorded which). The origin of the receptors is a male donor with ankylosing spondylitis. Both conserved end residues are part of each CDR3. D genes are given only for firm matches. Clone size, where shown, is once, few, many, or a class for clones that have expanded.

j_call,clone_size,v_call,d_call,cdr3_nt,cdr3_aa
TRBJ2-7,many,TRBV29-1,TRBD1,TGCAGCGTTGACCTGGGGACAGGTCCTTTAGGCGAGCAGTACTTC,CSVDLGTGPLGEQYF
TRBJ2-7,few,TRBV28,TRBD1,TGTGCCAGTTACGACAGGGGAGAAGGCTCCTACGAGCAGTACTTC,CASYDRGEGSYEQYF
TRBJ2-7,few,TRBV6-5,-,TGTGCCAGCAGTTACGGAACCCGCACCTACGAGCAGTACTTC,CASSYGTRTYEQYF
TRBJ2-5,many,TRBV12-3/TRBV12-4,-,TGTGCCAGCAGTTTGGCGGGACTCCAAGAGACCCAGTACTTC,CASSLAGLQETQYF
TRBJ1-1,-,TRBV5-6,TRBD1,TGTGCCAGCAGCTTGAGAGACCTACAGGGGATGAACACTGAAGCTTTCTTT,CASSLRDLQGMNTEAFF
TRBJ2-3,-,TRBV5-1,TRBD1,TGCGCCAGCAGCTTGGGGACAGGGATAAGCACAGATACGCAGTATTTT,CASSLGTGISTDTQYF
TRBJ1-2,-,TRBV6-1,TRBD1,TGTGCCAGCAGTATCGGACAGGACTGGGGCTACACCTTC,CASSIGQDWGYTF
TRBJ2-2,few,TRBV15,-,TGTGCCACCAGCAGAGCGGGGTTCAACACCGGGGAGCTGTTTTTT,CATSRAGFNTGELFF
TRBJ2-1,once,TRBV2,TRBD1,TGTGCCAGCAGGAGGACAGGGTTTGAGTTCTTC,CASRRTGFEFF
TRBJ1-3,-,TRBV7-2,-,TGTGCCAGCAGCTCTGACGGCCGCTCTGGAAACACCATATATTTT,CASSSDGRSGNTIYF
TRBJ2-7,-,TRBV20-1,-,TGCAGTGCTAGACTTCCCCGGGCAGGGTTGCACGAGCAGTACTTC,CSARLPRAGLHEQYF
TRBJ1-1,few,TRBV2,TRBD1,TGTGCCAGCAGGGGATCAGGGGGAGGAACTGAAGCTTTCTTT,CASRGSGGGTEAFF
TRBJ1-5,-,TRBV6-5,-,TGTGCCAGCAGTTACAGTGGCAGGCGTAATCAGCCCCAGCATTTT,CASSYSGRRNQPQHF
TRBJ2-6,few,TRBV5-5,TRBD1,TGTGCCAGCAGCTTGGGGACAGGGCCCGGGGCCAACGTCCTGACTTTC,CASSLGTGPGANVLTF
TRBJ2-1,few,TRBV5-1,TRBD1,TGCGCCAGCAGCTTAGGGACAGGGGAGGCTGAGCAGTTCTTC,CASSLGTGEAEQFF
TRBJ2-1,few,TRBV20-1,TRBD2,TGCAGTGCTGGAGGGACTAGCGTTTCCTACAATGAGCAGTTCTTC,CSAGGTSVSYNEQFF
TRBJ1-1,many,TRBV20-1,-,TGCAGTGCTCCCACTGACGGGGGAGAAGCTTTCTTT,CSAPTDGGEAFF
TRBJ1-2,few,TRBV24-1,TRBD1,TGTGCCACCAGTGACAGGACAGGGAACGGCTACACCTTC,CATSDRTGNGYTF
TRBJ1-2,-,TRBV5-1,-,TGCGCCAGCAGCTGGGACGGTGGAGGCTATGGCTACACCTTC,CASSWDGGGYGYTF
TRBJ2-7,-,TRBV20-1,-,TGCAGTGCTAGAGACCCCTCCCGTAGGGGGGGCTACGAGCAGTACTTC,CSARDPSRRGGYEQYF
TRBJ2-1,few,TRBV4-1,-,TGCGCCAGCAGCCCGGAGGGGCTGGGGGGCAATGAGCAGTTCTTC,CASSPEGLGGNEQFF
TRBJ2-7,few,TRBV27,TRBD2,TGTGCCAGCAGTATTCGGACTAGCGGGGACTACGAGCAGTACTTC,CASSIRTSGDYEQYF
TRBJ2-5,-,TRBV6-5,-,TGTGCCAGCAGTTACCGAAGGGGGGACCAAGAGACCCAGTACTTC,CASSYRRGDQETQYF
TRBJ1-2,-,TRBV14,TRBD1,TGTGCCAGCAGCCATGTGACAGGGGGCACCTATGGCTACACCTTC,CASSHVTGGTYGYTF
TRBJ1-2,-,TRBV6-1,-,TGTGCCAGCAGCTCACAGGGCGTCGATGGCTACACCTTC,CASSSQGVDGYTF
TRBJ2-4,-,TRBV10-2,-,TGCGCCAGCAGACCCCGAGACCTAGCCAAAAACATTCAGTACTTC,CASRPRDLAKNIQYF
TRBJ1-5,-,TRBV10-3,TRBD1,TGTACCATCAGTTTAGCGCAAGGACAGGGTTTTAGCAATCAGCCCCAGCATTTT,CTISLAQGQGFSNQPQHF
TRBJ1-1,-,TRBV29-1,-,TGCAGCGTTCGACGGGGGGGGGGCACTGAAGCTTTCTTT,CSVRRGGGTEAFF